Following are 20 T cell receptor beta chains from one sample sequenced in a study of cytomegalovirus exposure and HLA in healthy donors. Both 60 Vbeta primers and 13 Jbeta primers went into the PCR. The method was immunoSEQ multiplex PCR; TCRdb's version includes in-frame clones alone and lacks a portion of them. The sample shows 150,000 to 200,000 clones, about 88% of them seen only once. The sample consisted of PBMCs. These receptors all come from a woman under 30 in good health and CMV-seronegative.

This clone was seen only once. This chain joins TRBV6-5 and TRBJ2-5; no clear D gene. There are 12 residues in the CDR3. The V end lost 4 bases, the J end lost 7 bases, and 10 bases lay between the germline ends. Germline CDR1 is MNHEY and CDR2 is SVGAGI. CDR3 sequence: CASSSPLWTQYF. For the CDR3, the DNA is TGTGCCAGCAGTTCCCCTCTATGGACCCAGTACTTC.

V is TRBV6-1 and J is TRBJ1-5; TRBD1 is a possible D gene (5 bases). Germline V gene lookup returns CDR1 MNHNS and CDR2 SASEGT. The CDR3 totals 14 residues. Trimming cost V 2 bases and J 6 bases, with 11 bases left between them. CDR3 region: CASSEPGSTQPQHF. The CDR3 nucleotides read TGTGCCAGCAGTGAACCAGGGTCAACTCAGCCCCAGCATTTT.

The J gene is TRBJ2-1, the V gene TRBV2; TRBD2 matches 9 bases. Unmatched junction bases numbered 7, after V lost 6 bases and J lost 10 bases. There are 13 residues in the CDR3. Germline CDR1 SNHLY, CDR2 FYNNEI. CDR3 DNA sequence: TGTGCCAGCAGAGCCACCGGGACTAGCGAGCAGTTCTTC. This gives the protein CASRATGTSEQFF. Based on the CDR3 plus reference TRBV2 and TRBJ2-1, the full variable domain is EPEVTQTPSHQVTQMGQEVILRCVPISNHLYFYWYRQILGQKVEFLVSFYNNEISEKSEIFDDQFSVERPDGSNFTLKIRSTKLEDSAMYFCASRATGTSEQFFGPGTRLTVL.

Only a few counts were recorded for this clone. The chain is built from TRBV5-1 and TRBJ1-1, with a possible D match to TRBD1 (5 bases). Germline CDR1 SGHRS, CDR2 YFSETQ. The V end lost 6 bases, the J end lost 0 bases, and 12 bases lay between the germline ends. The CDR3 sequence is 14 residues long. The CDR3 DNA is TGCGCCAGCATGGGGGGTAACCTGAACACTGAAGCTTTCTTT. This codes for CASMGGNLNTEAFF.

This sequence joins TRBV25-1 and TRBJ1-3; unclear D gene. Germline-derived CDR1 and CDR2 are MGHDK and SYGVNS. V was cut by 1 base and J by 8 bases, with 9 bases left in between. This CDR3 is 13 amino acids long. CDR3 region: CASSESVSDTIYF. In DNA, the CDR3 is TGTGCCAGCAGTGAATCGGTATCCGACACCATATATTTT.

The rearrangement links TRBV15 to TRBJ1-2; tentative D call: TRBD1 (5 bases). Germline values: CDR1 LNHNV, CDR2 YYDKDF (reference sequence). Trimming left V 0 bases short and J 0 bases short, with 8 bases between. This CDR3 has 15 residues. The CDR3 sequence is CATSRDLTANYGYTF. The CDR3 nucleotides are TGTGCCACCAGCAGAGACCTGACAGCTAACTATGGCTACACCTTC. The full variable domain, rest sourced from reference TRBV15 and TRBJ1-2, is DAMVIQNPRYQVTQFGKPVTLSCSQTLNHNVMYWYQQKSSQAPKLLFHYYDKDFNNEADTPDNFQSRRPNTSFCFLDIRSPGLGDTAMYLCATSRDLTANYGYTFGSGTRLTVV.

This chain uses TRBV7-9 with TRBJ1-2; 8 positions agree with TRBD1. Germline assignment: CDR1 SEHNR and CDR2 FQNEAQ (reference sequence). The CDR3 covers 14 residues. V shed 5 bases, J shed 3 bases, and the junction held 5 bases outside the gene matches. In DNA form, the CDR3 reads TGTGCCAGCAGCGGACAGGGTAGTTACTATGGCTACACCTTC. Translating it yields CASSGQGSYYGYTF.

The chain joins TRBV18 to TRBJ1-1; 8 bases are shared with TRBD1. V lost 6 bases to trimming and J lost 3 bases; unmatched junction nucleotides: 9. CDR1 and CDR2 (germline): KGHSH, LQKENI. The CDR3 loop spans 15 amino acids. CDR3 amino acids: CASSWKAGGYTEAFF. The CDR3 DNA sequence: TGTGCCAGCTCCTGGAAAGCAGGGGGCTACACTGAAGCTTTCTTT.

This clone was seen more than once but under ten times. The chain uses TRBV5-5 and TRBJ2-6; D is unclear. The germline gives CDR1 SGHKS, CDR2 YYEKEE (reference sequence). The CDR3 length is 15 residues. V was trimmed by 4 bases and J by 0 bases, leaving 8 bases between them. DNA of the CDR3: TGTGCCAGCAGCCGCGGCCCCTCTGGGGCCAACGTCCTGACTTTC. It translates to CASSRGPSGANVLTF.

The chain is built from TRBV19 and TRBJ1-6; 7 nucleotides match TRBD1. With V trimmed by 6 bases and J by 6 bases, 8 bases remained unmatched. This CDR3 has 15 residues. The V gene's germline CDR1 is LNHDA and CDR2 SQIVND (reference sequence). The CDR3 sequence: CASRTTGRTNSPLHF. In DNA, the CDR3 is TGTGCCAGTAGAACGACAGGGCGGACTAATTCACCCCTCCACTTT.

The CDR3, as DNA: TGTGCCGTGAGGACAGCGGAAGCTTTCTTT. This codes for CAVRTAEAFF. The genes are TRBV28 and TRBJ1-1; tentatively, D is TRBD1 (6 bases). CDR3 length: 10 amino acids. Germline loops: CDR1 MDHEN, CDR2 SYDVKM. V lost 11 bases, J lost 8 bases, and 12 bases lay in between.

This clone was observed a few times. In DNA, the CDR3 is TGTGCCAGCAGCTTAGGGAGCGGGCACAATCAGCCCCAGCATTTT. Its translation: CASSLGSGHNQPQHF. The chain recombines TRBV7-9 with TRBJ1-5; D unclear. This CDR3 has 15 residues. Germline loops: CDR1 SEHNR, CDR2 FQNEAQ (reference sequence). Deletions cut 1 base from V and 3 bases from J, with 10 bases between.

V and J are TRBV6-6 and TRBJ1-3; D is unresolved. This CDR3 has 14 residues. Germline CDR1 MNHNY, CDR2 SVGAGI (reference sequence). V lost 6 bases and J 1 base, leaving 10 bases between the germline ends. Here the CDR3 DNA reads TGTGCCAGCAGGCGCCGAGGGTCTGGAAACACCATATATTTT. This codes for CASRRRGSGNTIYF.

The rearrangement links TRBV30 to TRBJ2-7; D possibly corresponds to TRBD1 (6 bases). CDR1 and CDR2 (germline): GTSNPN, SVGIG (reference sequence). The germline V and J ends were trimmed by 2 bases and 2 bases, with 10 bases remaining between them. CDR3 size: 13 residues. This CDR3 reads CAWSQGYAYEQYF. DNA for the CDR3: TGTGCCTGGAGTCAGGGGTATGCCTACGAGCAGTACTTC.

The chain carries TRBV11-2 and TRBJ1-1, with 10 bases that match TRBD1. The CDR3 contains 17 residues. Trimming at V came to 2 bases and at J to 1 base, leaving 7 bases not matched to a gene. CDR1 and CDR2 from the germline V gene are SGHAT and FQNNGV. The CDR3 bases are TGTGCCAGCAGCTTACCTTACTGGGACAGGGGGAACACTGAAGCTTTCTTT. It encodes CASSLPYWDRGNTEAFF.

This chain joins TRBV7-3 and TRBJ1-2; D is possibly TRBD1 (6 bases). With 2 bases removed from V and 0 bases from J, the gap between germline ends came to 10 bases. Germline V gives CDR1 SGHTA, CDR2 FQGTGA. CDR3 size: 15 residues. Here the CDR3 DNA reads TGTGCCAGCAGCTTATGGCAGGGGACTAACTATGGCTACACCTTC. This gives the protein CASSLWQGTNYGYTF.

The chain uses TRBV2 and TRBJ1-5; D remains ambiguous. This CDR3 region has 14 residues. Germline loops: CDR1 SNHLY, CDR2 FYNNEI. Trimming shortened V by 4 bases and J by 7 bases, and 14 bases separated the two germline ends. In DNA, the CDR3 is TGTGCCAGCAGTGCCGGGTTCTACGGGCAGCCCCAGCATTTT. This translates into CASSAGFYGQPQHF. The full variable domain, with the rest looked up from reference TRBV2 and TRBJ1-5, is EPEVTQTPSHQVTQMGQEVILRCVPISNHLYFYWYRQILGQKVEFLVSFYNNEISEKSEIFDDQFSVERPDGSNFTLKIRSTKLEDSAMYFCASSAGFYGQPQHFGDGTRLSIL.

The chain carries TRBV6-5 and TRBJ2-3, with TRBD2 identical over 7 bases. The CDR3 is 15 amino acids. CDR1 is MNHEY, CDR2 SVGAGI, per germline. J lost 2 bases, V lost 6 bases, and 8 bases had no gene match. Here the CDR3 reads CASSPMRGNTDTQYF. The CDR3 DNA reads TGTGCCAGCAGCCCCATGCGGGGGAACACAGATACGCAGTATTTT.

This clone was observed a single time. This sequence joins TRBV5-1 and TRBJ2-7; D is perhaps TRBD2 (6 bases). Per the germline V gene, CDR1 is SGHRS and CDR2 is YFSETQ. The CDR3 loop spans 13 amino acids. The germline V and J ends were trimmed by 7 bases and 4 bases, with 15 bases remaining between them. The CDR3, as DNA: TGCGCCAGCGCACCGGAGGGGCGGTACGAGCAGTACTTC. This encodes CASAPEGRYEQYF.

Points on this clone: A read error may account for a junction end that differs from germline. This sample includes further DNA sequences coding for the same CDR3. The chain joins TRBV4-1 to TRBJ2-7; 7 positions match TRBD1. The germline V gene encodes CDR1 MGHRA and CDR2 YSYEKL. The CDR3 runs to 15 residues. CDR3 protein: CASSLLATGRGEQYF. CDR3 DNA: TGCGCCAGCAGCCTGTTAGCGACAGGGCGAGGCGAGCAATACTTC.